This entry describes one TCR beta chain. Its antigen remains unknown. This sample stems from a study of cytomegalovirus exposure and HLA in healthy donors. Study findings and constraints: Donors were assumed by presence/absence analyses to have roughly uniform sequencing depth. After further analysis at a later stage, 15,000 to 20,000 TCR beta sequences were associated with HLA alleles at 0.05 false discovery rate. V- and J-gene trimming in TCR beta was tied to a missense DCLRE1C variant by an analysis performed later.

Everyone who donated was a healthy bone marrow donor. The PCR was carried out with 60 Vbeta primers and 13 Jbeta primers. Produced via immunoSEQ multiplex PCR; TCRdb's table is partial and in-frame only. The sample has approximately 170,000 clones; roughly 79% are singletons. The CDR3 has 16 amino acids. CDR1 is SGHTA, CDR2 FQGNSA, per germline. J was trimmed by 4 bases and V by 5 bases; bases with no gene match: 9. The rearrangement links TRBV7-2 to TRBJ2-3, with 10 bases fitting TRBD1. Sequenced input: PBMCs. The receptor's source is a woman aged 25 to 39 in good health and CMV-seropositive. CDR3 DNA: TGTGCCAGCAGCCATGGGACAGGGGTTTCGGCAGATACGCAGTATTTT. Protein sequence: CASSHGTGVSADTQYF.